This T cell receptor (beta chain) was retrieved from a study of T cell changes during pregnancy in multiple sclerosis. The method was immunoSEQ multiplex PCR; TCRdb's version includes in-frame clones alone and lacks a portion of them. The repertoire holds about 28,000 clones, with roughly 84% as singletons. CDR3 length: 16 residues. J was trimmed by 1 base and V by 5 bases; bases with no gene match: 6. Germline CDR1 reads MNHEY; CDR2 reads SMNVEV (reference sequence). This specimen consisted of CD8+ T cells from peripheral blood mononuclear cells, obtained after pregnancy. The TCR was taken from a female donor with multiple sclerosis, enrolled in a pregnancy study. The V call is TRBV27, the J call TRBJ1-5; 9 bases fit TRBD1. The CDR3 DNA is TGTGCCAGCAGTGGATCGACAGGGGGAAGCAATCAGCCCCAGCATTTT. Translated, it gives CASSGSTGGSNQPQHF.